These T cell receptor beta chains were read from a single sample in a study of shared clonotypes between healthy human individuals. Sequenced by immunoSEQ multiplex PCR; TCRdb stores in-frame clones only, minus some. The sample yields 550,000 to 800,000 clones, approximately 74% seen once. The specimen was memory CD4+ T cells sorted from blood. Receptor source: a woman under 40 in good health. Each CDR3 is given with its conserved first and last residue. D genes are given only for firm matches. The size field is filled for only some rows; it gives once, few, many or a size class.

clone size	V gene	D gene	J gene	CDR3 DNA	CDR3 protein
-	TRBV11-2	TRBD2	TRBJ2-1	TGTGCCAGCAGCCCGTTCGGTAGCGGGGCGTACAATGAGCAGTTCTTC	CASSPFGSGAYNEQFF
-	TRBV2	-	TRBJ1-3	TGTGCCAGCAGTGTACGGGGAAACACCATATATTTT	CASSVRGNTIYF
few	TRBV18	-	TRBJ2-7	TGTGCCAGCTCACGGGACGTAACATCCTACGAGCAGTACTTC	CASSRDVTSYEQYF
-	TRBV19	TRBD1	TRBJ1-5	TGTGCCAGTAGCGGGACAGCTAGCAATCAGCCCCAGCATTTT	CASSGTASNQPQHF
-	TRBV7-6	TRBD1	TRBJ2-2	TGTGCCAGCAGCCCAATGGGACAGGGCATCGGGGAGCTGTTTTTT	CASSPMGQGIGELFF
few	TRBV5-1	TRBD2	TRBJ2-7	TGCGCCAGCAGCTTGGCCCTTAGCGGGAGTAGGGACGAGCAGTACTTC	CASSLALSGSRDEQYF
many	TRBV19	-	TRBJ1-5	TGTGCCAGTAGTATCGTGGGTTCTGGCAATCAGCCCCAGCATTTT	CASSIVGSGNQPQHF
-	TRBV7-2	-	TRBJ1-2	TGTGCCAGCAGCCCCCCCCAGGCAGGCTATGGCTACACCTTC	CASSPPQAGYGYTF
-	TRBV5-6	-	TRBJ2-6	TGTGCCAGCAGCTTAGTAGGGTACGGTGGGGCCAACGTCCTGACTTTC	CASSLVGYGGANVLTF
-	TRBV7-2	-	TRBJ2-5	TGTGCCAGCAGCCGACCCCGGGAGACCCAGTACTTC	CASSRPRETQYF
-	TRBV5-1	-	TRBJ1-4	TGCGCCAGCAGCTTGGGGGCAGAAGGTCGGGAAAAACTGTTTTTT	CASSLGAEGREKLFF
-	TRBV7-3	-	TRBJ2-3	TGTGCCAGCAGCCCAAGTGGGAGCTCAGATACGCAGTATTTT	CASSPSGSSDTQYF
-	TRBV14	-	TRBJ2-1	TGTGCCAGCAGCTCATATACGGGACTGGCAGACAATGAGCAGTTCTTC	CASSSYTGLADNEQFF
-	TRBV5-1	-	TRBJ2-2	TGCGCCAGCAGCTTAGGAGGGATCGATGGGGAGCTGTTTTTT	CASSLGGIDGELFF
few	TRBV30	-	TRBJ1-6	TGTGCCTGGAGTGGGGGGGCTTCACCCCTCCACTTT	CAWSGGASPLHF
few	TRBV19	-	TRBJ1-5	TGTGCCAGTAGTATAGGCAATCAGCCCCAGCATTTT	CASSIGNQPQHF
few	TRBV20-1	-	TRBJ2-5	TGCAGTGCCTTCCAAGAGACCCAGTACTTC	CSAFQETQYF
-	TRBV5-4	-	TRBJ1-1	TGTGCCAGCAGCTTGGATCGTAAGAACACTGAAGCTTTCTTT	CASSLDRKNTEAFF
-	TRBV28	TRBD1	TRBJ1-5	TGTGCCAGCAGCCATGGACAGGGCGGGCAGCCCCAGCATTTT	CASSHGQGGQPQHF
-	TRBV7-9	-	TRBJ2-2	TGTGCCAGCAGCTTAGGAGGCGGGGATCAGGGGACCGGGGAGCTGTTTTTT	CASSLGGGDQGTGELFF
once	TRBV5-1	-	TRBJ1-5	TGCGCCAGCAGCTTGGGCAATCAGCCCCAGCATTTT	CASSLGNQPQHF
-	TRBV7-9	TRBD1	TRBJ2-3	TGTGCCAGCAGCCCTAGGACAGGGGCAGATACGCAGTATTTT	CASSPRTGADTQYF
-	TRBV5-1	-	TRBJ2-2	TGCGCCAGCTCTTCAGGGTTCCCGAACACCGGGGAGCTGTTTTTT	CASSSGFPNTGELFF
-	TRBV28	-	TRBJ2-3	TGTGCCAGCAGTTTGGGTTACACAGATACGCAGTATTTT	CASSLGYTDTQYF
-	TRBV27	-	TRBJ1-4	TGTGCCAGCAGAAAGGGTTCAACTAATGAAAAACTGTTTTTT	CASRKGSTNEKLFF
-	TRBV6-4	TRBD2	TRBJ2-3	TGTGCCAGCAGTGACTCTGCTAGCGGGAGTGCGGATACGCAGTATTTT	CASSDSASGSADTQYF
-	TRBV19	-	TRBJ1-1	TGTGCCAGTAGGGCGGACGTTCTGAACACTGAAGCTTTCTTT	CASRADVLNTEAFF
-	TRBV2	TRBD2	TRBJ2-1	TGTGCCAGCACCGTGCTAGCGGGAGGTATGAATGAGCAGTTCTTC	CASTVLAGGMNEQFF
-	TRBV5-1	-	TRBJ1-3	TGCGCCAGCAGAACAGAAGATTACTCTGGAAACACCATATATTTT	CASRTEDYSGNTIYF
-	TRBV5-4	-	TRBJ1-1	TGTGCCAGCAGCCCGGAGGGAGGGGCTGAAGCTTTCTTT	CASSPEGGAEAFF
-	TRBV4-1	TRBD2	TRBJ2-7	TGCGCCAGCAGCCAGGACCAAGGATCAGCGGGACGGGACGAGCAGTACTTC	CASSQDQGSAGRDEQYF
-	TRBV5-1	TRBD2	TRBJ2-2	TGCGCCAGCAGCCCCGATAGCGGGAGGAGGACCGGGGAGCTGTTTTTT	CASSPDSGRRTGELFF
-	TRBV6-9	TRBD2	TRBJ2-5	TGTGCCAGCAGTTTACGACTAGCGGGAAAGGAAGAGACCCAGTACTTC	CASSLRLAGKEETQYF
few	TRBV9	-	TRBJ1-1	TGTGCCAGCAGCCCCTCAGGGCTACCCGGAACTGAAGCTTTCTTT	CASSPSGLPGTEAFF
-	TRBV5-1	-	TRBJ2-7	TGCGCCAGCAGCTTGGGGTCGGGAGTGGGGGAGCAGTACTTC	CASSLGSGVGEQYF
-	TRBV19	-	TRBJ2-2	TGTGCCAGCTACGGGAGACCCGGGGAGCTGTTTTTT	CASYGRPGELFF
few	TRBV5-1	-	TRBJ2-3	TGCGCCAGCAGCGGGGCGGGGCGGTTCACAGATACGCAGTATTTT	CASSGAGRFTDTQYF
once	TRBV6-5	-	TRBJ1-3	TGTGCCAGCAGGCCAACAGGGCTCAACACCATATATTTT	CASRPTGLNTIYF
few	TRBV30	TRBD1	TRBJ2-1	TGTGCCTGGAGGCCCGGGACAGATTACAATGAGCAGTTCTTC	CAWRPGTDYNEQFF
few	TRBV2	-	TRBJ1-1	TGTGCCGGCGGGGTGTCCGGGGGGAAGGCTTTCTTT	CAGGVSGGKAFF
-	TRBV19	-	TRBJ1-5	TGTGCCAGTAGTACCGGACTCGTCCAGCATTTT	CASSTGLVQHF
few	TRBV18	-	TRBJ2-5	TGTGCCACCAAGAATCGGAGGGAGACCCAGTACTTC	CATKNRRETQYF
-	TRBV9	TRBD1	TRBJ2-3	TGTGCCAGTGCCCTACAGGGGGCAACAGATACGCAGTATTTT	CASALQGATDTQYF
-	TRBV5-1	TRBD2	TRBJ2-4	TGCGCCAGCACTGCCGGGACTAGCGGTTTAGAAGTCTACTTC	CASTAGTSGLEVYF
-	TRBV2	TRBD1	TRBJ1-2	TGTGCCAGCAGTGAAGATAACAGGGGTCTTCGTGGCTACACCTTC	CASSEDNRGLRGYTF
-	TRBV19	-	TRBJ1-3	TGTGCCAGTAGCCCCCAGCATGCTGGAAACACCATATATTTT	CASSPQHAGNTIYF
-	TRBV19	-	TRBJ2-7	TGTGCCAGTAGTAGGGCAGAGTCCTACGAGCAGTACTTC	CASSRAESYEQYF
-	TRBV4-1	TRBD1	TRBJ2-1	TGCGCCAGCAGGCCTTGGGACAGGGAGACGAATGAGCAGTTCTTC	CASRPWDRETNEQFF
few	TRBV14	TRBD2	TRBJ2-7	TGTGCCAGCAGCCAAGCGTCCGGGACTAGCGGGAGGACGTACTTC	CASSQASGTSGRTYF